This TCR beta chain was obtained from a study of blood T cell repertoires in COVID-19. Study as a whole: There were acute and convalescent COVID-19 samples, and they came from the United States, Italy and Spain.

The CDR3 totals 15 residues. CDR1 WNHNN and CDR2 SYGVQD come from the germline V gene (reference sequence). V shed 11 bases and J shed 7 bases, with 27 bases lying between them. This clone was detected once. Authors' data handling: By means of reference gene primer amplification, nucleated cell counts were estimated. Profiling relied on immunoSEQ multiplex PCR, and the TCRdb table lists in-frame clones only, not all of them. V and J calls and clone size are as listed in that table; D and trimming were resolved from the DNA. In the table there are some 330,000 clones, more than 75% of which are singletons.

The receptor comes from a woman aged 45-60 years with active or convalescent COVID-19. The source material was peripheral blood. This chain connects TRBV10-1 to TRBJ2-7; D might be TRBD2 (5 bases). The CDR3 loop reads CADGEPFSFYWEQYF. CDR3 sequence (DNA): TGCGCCGACGGGGAGCCGTTTTCCTTCTACTGGGAGCAGTACTTC.